Only one count was recorded for the clone carrying this T cell receptor (beta chain). Its antigen remains unknown. This sample is drawn from a study of cytotoxic CD8 clonotypes in ibrutinib-treated CLL. Study-wide background: Response specimens were obtained following a median treatment duration of approximately 12 months, with a range of 6 to 36. Findings and limits, study-wide: Whereas clonality rose at ibrutinib response, it declined toward baseline at progression. Public clonotypes proved infrequent, and on treatment they shrank or remained steady.

This table comes from immunoSEQ multiplex PCR, and its TCRdb copy is limited to in-frame clones, with some not included. The sample records about 310,000 clones, about 77% being singletons. The CDR3 consists of 14 residues. V lost 0 bases, J lost 6 bases, and 2 bases stayed unmatched. The germline V gene has CDR1 LGHNA and CDR2 YSLEER. Sequences were derived from PBMCs, sampled before ibrutinib treatment. The TCR sequence derives from a human donor with chronic lymphocytic leukemia. The J gene is TRBJ1-2, the V gene TRBV4-3; 9 bases match TRBD1. The chain's CDR3 is CASSQEWDRDGYTF. CDR3 DNA: TGCGCCAGCAGCCAAGAGTGGGACAGGGATGGCTACACCTTC.